The 9 T cell receptor beta chains below come from one sample, sequenced in a study of CD8+ T cells in alopecia areata. RNA extraction was followed by reverse transcription into cDNA, which acted as the sequencing template. Generated by immunoSEQ multiplex PCR, the TCRdb table keeps only in-frame clones and is missing some. The table lists about 180,000 clones, roughly 59% of them singletons. The sequences come from CD4+ T cells sorted from blood, collected at week 0. These TCRs come from a human donor with alopecia areata.

The rearrangement joins TRBV14 to TRBJ1-2; D gene ambiguous. The V gene lost 1 base and the J gene lost 8 bases, with 14 bases spanning the gap. From germline, CDR1 is SGHDN and CDR2 FVKESK. This CDR3 comprises 14 residues. CDR3 sequence reads: CASSQVSALSGYTF. The CDR3 region has the DNA TGTGCCAGCAGCCAAGTATCGGCCTTGTCGGGCTACACCTTC.

The chain carries TRBV5-1 and TRBJ2-3, with 7 nucleotides matching TRBD2. Germline lookup yields CDR1 SGHRS and CDR2 YFSETQ. V dropped 0 bases and J dropped 2; count of bases not matched to a gene: 6. This CDR3 comprises 16 residues. CDR3 sequence: CASSLDAGEVTDTQYF. CDR3 DNA sequence: TGCGCCAGCAGCTTGGATGCGGGAGAAGTCACAGATACGCAGTATTTT. Full variable domain (rest looked up from reference TRBV5-1 and TRBJ2-3): KAGVTQTPRYLIKTRGQQVTLSCSPISGHRSVSWYQQTPGQGLQFLFEYFSETQRNKGNFPGRFSGRQFSNSRSEMNVSTLELGDSALYLCASSLDAGEVTDTQYFGPGTRLTVL.

The chain couples TRBV6-6 to TRBJ1-2; 7 bases line up with TRBD1. Per the germline V gene, CDR1 is MNHNY and CDR2 is SVGAGI (reference sequence). CDR3 length: 15 amino acids. V gave up 5 bases and J gave up 3 bases; unmatched junction bases: 9. The CDR3 DNA follows: TGTGCCAGCAGTAGCTCGGGACAGCGGTACTATGGCTACACCTTC. Protein sequence: CASSSSGQRYYGYTF.

J is TRBJ2-3 and V is TRBV13; possible D gene TRBD2, 6 bases. Germline assignment: CDR1 PRHDT and CDR2 FYEKMQ (reference sequence). The CDR3 loop spans 15 amino acids. V was shortened by 6 bases and J by 2 bases, with 15 bases between the two germline ends. CDR3 DNA: TGTGCCAGCAGTGATCGGGGGAGGAACACAGATACGCAGTATTTT. It encodes CASSDRGRNTDTQYF.

This clone was recorded a few times. The V and J genes are TRBV27 and TRBJ1-1, with D possibly matching TRBD1 (6 bases). The germline V gene encodes CDR1 MNHEY and CDR2 SMNVEV (reference sequence). Trimming pared 5 bases from V and 1 base from J, leaving 11 bases between. This CDR3 has 14 residues. The CDR3 DNA reads as TGTGCCAGCAGTCGGTCGACAGGGAACACTGAAGCTTTCTTT. This sequence encodes CASSRSTGNTEAFF.

This clone showed up just a few times. J is TRBJ2-2 and V is TRBV19, with D perhaps matching TRBD2 (5 bases). The CDR3 is 10 residues long. Germline loops: CDR1 LNHDA, CDR2 SQIVND (reference sequence). Here the CDR3 DNA reads TGTGCTGAGGGAACCGGGGAGCTGTTTTTT. Protein: CAEGTGELFF.

The CDR3 reads CAWRDRGDSPLHF. As DNA, the CDR3 is TGTGCCTGGAGGGACAGGGGGGATTCACCCCTCCACTTT. The chain joins TRBV30 to TRBJ1-6; 10 bases align to TRBD1. After removal of 3 bases from V and 8 bases from J, the junction contained 1 base not matched to a gene. Per germline, CDR1 GTSNPN and CDR2 SVGIG (reference sequence). CDR3 length: 13 residues.

The V call is TRBV5-4, the J call TRBJ1-6, with a possible D match to TRBD1 (6 bases). This CDR3 has 16 amino acids. V dropped 5 bases and J dropped 7 bases, with 19 bases sitting between them. From germline, CDR1 is SGHNT and CDR2 YYREEE (reference sequence). CDR3 nucleotides: TGTGCCAGCAGGAACCTCCGGGACACAGCCAATTCACCCCTCCACTTT. Its protein product is CASRNLRDTANSPLHF.

The chain carries TRBV18 and TRBJ1-1, with TRBD1 identical over 7 bases. The CDR3 loop spans 15 amino acids. The germline V gene has CDR1 KGHSH and CDR2 LQKENI. With 5 bases clipped from V and 1 base from J, the junction kept 7 bases outside the gene matches. The CDR3 spells CASSANRGRNTEAFF. The CDR3 DNA is TGTGCCAGCTCAGCGAACAGGGGACGGAACACTGAAGCTTTCTTT.